What follows are 8 T cell receptor beta chains derived from one specimen sequenced in a study of beta chain features in type 1 diabetes. These receptors' antigens are unknown. The entirety of the isolated RNA underwent reverse transcription, so expressed TCRB transcripts were sequenced. Libraries were prepared by immunoSEQ multiplex PCR; TCRdb keeps only in-frame clonotypes and omits some of them. Of some 280,000 clones detected, 13% to 15% appear once; the ten largest clones hold over 0.015%. Whole-study results and caveats: A moderate, significant TCRB CDR3 shortening appeared in type 1 diabetes across four CD4+ subsets.

The sequenced sample consisted of naive CD4+ T cells from blood. These receptors were obtained from a man younger than 45 with type 1 diabetes.

A remark on this clone: Likely a read error: the CDR3 ends without its conserved phenylalanine or tryptophan. It is unclear where the CDR3 begins or ends on the DNA, so no DNA is shown, and the CDR3 is as TCRdb lists it. The chain couples TRBV20-1 to TRBJ2-3; the table's D call TRBD2 went unverified against the DNA. Per germline, CDR1 DFQATT and CDR2 SNEGSKA (reference sequence). Termini included, the CDR3 measures 10 amino acids. The CDR3: CSARRGGIGD.

This chain uses TRBV27 with TRBJ2-7; no definite D call. V was clipped by 3 bases and J by 7 bases, with 10 bases between them. Per germline, CDR1 MNHEY and CDR2 SMNVEV (reference sequence). The CDR3 length is 12 residues. As DNA, the CDR3 is TGTGCCAGCAGTTTCCCGGGTGGGGAGCAGTACTTC. Amino acid sequence: CASSFPGGEQYF.

This rearrangement joins TRBV5-1 to TRBJ2-7, with 9 bases that match TRBD2. This CDR3 is 13 amino acids long. V was pared by 4 bases and J by 5 bases, with 4 bases of the junction left unmatched. CDR1 is SGHRS and CDR2 is YFSETQ in the germline V gene. In nucleotides, the CDR3 is TGCGCCAGCAGCGGGACTAGCCCTCACGAGCAGTACTTC. Translated, it gives CASSGTSPHEQYF.

This chain links TRBV2 with TRBJ2-5; 8 bases fit TRBD1. Germline V gives CDR1 SNHLY, CDR2 FYNNEI. V gave up 5 bases and J gave up 1 base; unmatched junction bases: 3. The CDR3 spans 14 residues. This chain's CDR3 is CASSYDRGQETQYF. In nucleotides, the CDR3 is TGTGCCAGCAGTTACGACAGGGGCCAAGAGACCCAGTACTTC.

A few counts support this clone. The chain combines TRBV6-5 with TRBJ1-1, with a possible D match to TRBD1 (5 bases). The length of the CDR3 is 13 residues. CDR1 and CDR2 (germline): MNHEY, SVGAGI. With 5 bases removed from V and 11 bases from J, the gap between germline ends came to 18 bases. The CDR3 is CASSTAGGASAFF. The CDR3 DNA reads TGTGCCAGCAGTACCGCGGGCGGGGCCTCCGCTTTCTTT.

V gene TRBV6-6 combines with J gene TRBJ2-2, with D perhaps TRBD1 (6 bases). V was clipped by 2 bases and J by 8 bases, with 18 bases between them. The CDR3 is 16 residues long. Germline V gene sequence: CDR1 MNHNY, CDR2 SVGAGI (reference sequence). Written as DNA, the CDR3 is TGTGCCAGCAGTTACGACCAGACAGGCTACTATGGGGAGCTGTTTTTT. Translated: CASSYDQTGYYGELFF.

This clone turned up a few times. This sequence joins TRBV5-4 and TRBJ2-2; 7 positions agree with TRBD1. CDR3 length: 16 amino acids. Trimming removed 1 base from V and 8 bases from J; junction bases left unmatched: 11. Germline lookup yields CDR1 SGHNT and CDR2 YYREEE (reference sequence). Here the CDR3 DNA reads TGTGCCAGCAGCTTGATCGTCCCAGGGGGACCGGGGGAGCTGTTTTTT. This codes for CASSLIVPGGPGELFF. Complete variable domain (other parts from reference TRBV5-4 and TRBJ2-2): ETGVTQSPTHLIKTRGQQVTLRCSSQSGHNTVSWYQQALGQGPQFIFQYYREEENGRGNFPPRFSGLQFPNYSSELNVNALELDDSALYLCASSLIVPGGPGELFFGEGSRLTVL.

This clone has more than one count but fewer than ten. The chain joins TRBV4-2 to TRBJ2-2; 10 bases agree with TRBD2. The germline gives CDR1 LGHNA, CDR2 YNFKEQ. This CDR3 comprises 16 residues. Trimming removed 4 bases from V and 4 bases from J; junction bases left unmatched: 6. CDR3 bases: TGTGCCAGCAGCCCCCCTAGCGGGAGCGGCACCGGGGAGCTGTTTTTT. This encodes CASSPPSGSGTGELFF.